This T cell receptor (beta chain) was retrieved from a study of response to subunit inactivated influenza vaccine. V was pared by 3 bases and J by 4 bases, with 13 bases between. CDR1 and CDR2 (germline): DFQATT, SNEGSKA (reference sequence). The CDR3 is 14 amino acids. TCRdb passed the RT-PCR reads through MiXCR, listing each CDR3 protein once. The sample has approximately 500,000 distinct CDR3 sequences, under 30% seen once. These data are also associated with another study on T cells expressing NK-cell markers. Per that paper: Generation of TCR beta cDNA was performed by 5'RACE template switching incorporating UMIs.

The genes are TRBV20-1 and TRBJ1-5; perhaps TRBD1 as D (5 bases). The sequenced sample was CD4+ T cells sorted from PBMCs, obtained roughly 13 days after vaccination. This clonotype was sampled from a man aged 45-65 years who received an inactivated influenza vaccine. The CDR3 nucleotides are TGCAGTGCTAGTGGAGGGGCTCCGAATCAGCCCCAGCATTTT. Translation: CSASGGAPNQPQHF.